The 27 T cell receptor beta chains below come from one sample, sequenced in a study of T cells in women clearing cervical HPV infection. Measured with immunoSEQ multiplex PCR; TCRdb has only the in-frame clones, and not every one. This sample's table has tens of thousands of clones. Sequencing used blood buffy coat. The receptors derive from a woman between 18 and 69 years old with a cervical HPV16 infection that either progressed to CIN3+ or cleared (not recorded which).

A remark on this clone: The read ends 3 residues shy of where the CDR3 ends; the end is completed using the germline J gene. This rearrangement joins TRBV19 to TRBJ2-7; 7 bases match TRBD1. The CDR3 runs 17 residues. Unmatched junction bases numbered 12, after V lost 1 base and J lost 3 bases. Germline assignment: CDR1 LNHDA and CDR2 SQIVND (reference sequence). This chain's CDR3 is CASSIAPRQGANYEQYF. The covered CDR3 bases are TGTGCCAGTAGTATAGCCCCACGACAGGGCGCGAACTACGAG.

As for this clone: Sequencing ends 3 residues short of the CDR3 end; the germline J gene provides the rest. J is TRBJ2-3 and V is TRBV5-1; D is unclear. CDR3 length equals 14 residues. Trimming took off 2 bases at V and 2 bases at J, with 9 bases between the two ends. From germline, CDR1 is SGHRS and CDR2 YFSETQ. CDR3 amino acids: CASSLGLNTDTQYF. Partial CDR3 DNA: TGCGCCAGCAGCTTAGGCCTCAACACAGATACG. Full variable domain (outside the CDR3, taken from reference TRBV5-1 and TRBJ2-3): KAGVTQTPRYLIKTRGQQVTLSCSPISGHRSVSWYQQTPGQGLQFLFEYFSETQRNKGNFPGRFSGRQFSNSRSEMNVSTLELGDSALYLCASSLGLNTDTQYFGPGTRLTVL.

Remarks on this clone: The read is 3 residues too short to cover the CDR3 end, so that end is filled in from the germline J gene. The chain links TRBV2 to TRBJ2-3, with a weak D call TRBD2 (6 bases). In germline, CDR1 is SNHLY, CDR2 FYNNEI. CDR3 size: 11 residues. The CDR3 spells CASRVGGAQYF. The CDR3 DNA, read in part, is TGTGCCAGCAGGGTAGGAGGGGCG.

A note on this clone: The read terminates 3 residues before the CDR3 end, so the remaining end is supplied by the germline J gene. The chain uses TRBV11-2 and TRBJ1-1, with a weak D call TRBD1 (5 bases). This CDR3 region has 14 residues. In germline, CDR1 is SGHAT, CDR2 FQNNGV. V was cut by 5 bases and J by 0 bases, with 10 bases left in between. The CDR3 sequence is CASSVDNMNTEAFF. The part of the CDR3 DNA that was read is TGTGCCAGCAGCGTGGACAACATGAACACTGAA.

Concerning this clone: The read falls 3 residues short of the CDR3 end, and the missing part is taken from the germline J gene. The chain joins TRBV18 to TRBJ1-2; D unresolved. There are 13 residues in the CDR3. Per germline, CDR1 KGHSH and CDR2 LQKENI. The CDR3 DNA, read in part, is TGTGCCAGCTCACCAACTAGTACCTACGAC. It encodes CASSPTSTYD. The full CDR3 reads CASSPTSTYDYTF.

On this clone: The CDR3 end lies 3 residues beyond the end of the read and is filled in from the germline J gene. The chain carries TRBV30 and TRBJ2-5; 8 nucleotides agree with TRBD2. The V and J ends lost 0 bases and 4 bases, in that order; junction bases with no gene match: 7. CDR3 length: 15 residues. From germline, CDR1 is GTSNPN and CDR2 SVGIG (reference sequence). The CDR3 bases that were read are TGTGCCTGGAGTGTACTTGCGGGGGGCGGAGAGACC. This gives the protein CAWSVLAGGGET. The full-length CDR3 reads as CAWSVLAGGGETQYF.

The sequenced CDR3 bases are TGCGCCAGCAGCCTCAGGGTAGAGACT. It translates to CASSLRVET. The whole CDR3 sequence is CASSLRVETQYF. The chain carries TRBV23-1 and TRBJ2-4; D possibly corresponds to TRBD1 (5 bases). Sequencing ends 3 residues short of the CDR3 end; the germline J gene provides the rest. TRBV23-1 is sorted into the ORF group, with uncertain function. CDR3 length equals 12 residues.

On this clone: Coverage ceases 3 residues before the CDR3 finishes, and the germline J gene fills in the end. V and J are TRBV7-6 and TRBJ2-3; 16 bases match TRBD2. CDR1 is SGHVS, CDR2 FNYEAQ, per germline. The length of the CDR3 is 16 residues. The sequenced part of the CDR3 DNA is TGTGCCAGCAGCTTAAGGGGGACTAGCGGGGGGGAGACG. Encoded protein: CASSLRGTSGGET. The entire CDR3 protein reads CASSLRGTSGGETQYF.

Notes on this clone: Coverage ceases 3 residues before the CDR3 finishes, and the germline J gene fills in the end. The rearrangement links TRBV20-1 to TRBJ2-3; 12 bases align to TRBD2. The J segment lost 3 bases and the V segment lost 6 bases, leaving 7 bases of the junction unmatched. The CDR3 is 15 amino acids. In germline, CDR1 is DFQATT, CDR2 SNEGSKA (reference sequence). The CDR3: CSAKATSGRTDTQYF. The covered CDR3 bases are TGCAGTGCCAAAGCGACTAGCGGGAGAACAGATACG.

A word on this clone: The read is 3 residues too short to cover the CDR3 end, so that end is filled in from the germline J gene. The J gene is TRBJ2-7, the V gene TRBV11-1; 14 bases fit TRBD2. The CDR3 contains 15 residues. With 5 bases clipped from V and 4 bases from J, the junction kept 4 bases outside the gene matches. CDR1 and CDR2 (germline): SGHAT, FQDESV (reference sequence). CDR3 sequence: CASSRGLAGEYEQYF. The DNA read from the CDR3 is TGTGCCAGCAGCCGGGGACTAGCGGGGGAATACGAG. The full variable domain, its missing parts supplied by reference TRBV11-1 and TRBJ2-7, is EAEVAQSPRYKITEKSQAVAFWCDPISGHATLYWYRQILGQGPELLVQFQDESVVDDSQLPKDRFSAERLKGVDSTLKIQPAELGDSAMYLCASSRGLAGEYEQYFGPGTRLTVT.

On this clone itself: The read comes to an end 3 residues before the CDR3 does, leaving the germline J gene to fill in the end. The genes are TRBV7-9 and TRBJ2-3; the D gene is possibly TRBD1 (7 bases). The CDR3 spans 14 residues. Germline V gives CDR1 SEHNR, CDR2 FQNEAQ (reference sequence). This CDR3 reads CASSMRQGGETQYF. CDR3 DNA (partial): TGTGCCAGCAGCATGAGACAGGGAGGAGAGACG.

As for this clone: The read ends 3 residues shy of where the CDR3 ends; the end is completed using the germline J gene. The chain combines TRBV7-2 with TRBJ2-3, with D maybe TRBD2 (5 bases). The CDR3 has 14 amino acids. Germline V gene sequence: CDR1 SGHTA, CDR2 FQGNSA. The CDR3: CASSKLAGNQPQYF. The DNA read from the CDR3 is TGTGCCAGCTCAAAGTTGGCGGGCAATCAGCCG.

As to this clone: Sequencing ends 3 residues short of the CDR3 end; the germline J gene provides the rest. The genes are TRBV19 and TRBJ2-2; TRBD1 matches at 8 bases. V trimming: 3 bases; J trimming: 6 bases; junction bases outside the gene matches: 18. CDR1 LNHDA and CDR2 SQIVND come from the germline V gene (reference sequence). The CDR3 spans 19 residues. CDR3 region: CASSIRQGAASERAGELFF. Partial CDR3 DNA: TGTGCCAGTAGTATCAGGCAGGGGGCCGCCTCAGAGAGGGCCGGGGAG. Full variable domain (outside the CDR3, taken from reference TRBV19 and TRBJ2-2): DGGITQSPKYLFRKEGQNVTLSCEQNLNHDAMYWYRQDPGQGLRLIYYSQIVNDFQKGDIAEGYSVSREKKESFPLTVTSAQKNPTAFYLCASSIRQGAASERAGELFFGEGSRLTVL.

The CDR3 loop reads CASSEETAADSPLHF. Partial CDR3 DNA: TGTGCCAGCAGCGAAGAGACAGCCGCGGATTCACCC. The gene calls are TRBV7-6 and TRBJ1-6; TRBD1 might be the D (5 bases). The CDR3 extends 3 residues past the end of the read, so its final part is completed from the germline J gene. V was pared by 5 bases and J by 8 bases, with 16 bases between. The CDR3 is 15 residues long. Germline V gene data show CDR1 as SGHVS and CDR2 as FNYEAQ.

With respect to this clone: The CDR3 is cut off 3 residues early in the read; its end comes from the germline J gene. The chain links TRBV14 to TRBJ2-3, with TRBD2 matching over 8 bases. Germline-derived CDR1 and CDR2 are SGHDN and FVKESK. The CDR3 loop spans 16 amino acids. V lost 4 bases and J lost 2; bases outside the gene matches: 8. The sequenced part of the CDR3 DNA is TGTGCCAGCAGCCCCTTGTCTAGCGGGTACACAGATACG. Its translation: CASSPLSSGYTDT. The entire CDR3 reads CASSPLSSGYTDTQYF.

With respect to this clone: With the read ending 3 residues before the CDR3 end, the germline J gene is used to fill in that end. The V and J genes are TRBV30 and TRBJ1-2; D might be TRBD1 (5 bases). This CDR3 has 12 residues. Germline CDR1 and CDR2: GTSNPN and SVGIG (reference sequence). This chain's CDR3 is CAWSVHRGDYTF. The CDR3 DNA, read in part, is TGTGCCTGGAGTGTACATAGGGGTGAC.

With respect to this clone: The read terminates 3 residues ahead of where the CDR3 ends, so the germline J gene completes it. The J gene is TRBJ2-2, the V gene TRBV7-3; no clear D gene. This CDR3 has 13 residues. The germline CDR1 and CDR2 sequences are SGHTA and FQGTGA. V lost 4 bases and J lost 0, with 3 bases in between. The part of the CDR3 DNA that was read is TGTGCCAGCAGCTCCGCGAACACCGGGGAG. Translated: CASSSANTGE. The whole CDR3 is CASSSANTGELFF. The full variable domain, completed using reference TRBV7-3 and TRBJ2-2, is GAGVSQTPSNKVTEKGKYVELRCDPISGHTALYWYRQSLGQGPEFLIYFQGTGAADDSGLPNDRFFAVRPEGSVSTLKIQRTERGDSAVYLCASSSANTGELFFGEGSRLTVL.

The CDR3: CASQGTPLTGELFF. The CDR3 bases that were read are TGTGCCAGTCAGGGGACACCCCTCACCGGGGAG. This chain uses TRBV19 with TRBJ2-2; D possibly corresponds to TRBD1 (6 bases). The CDR3 goes on 3 residues after the read ends, and that part is filled in from the germline J gene. The germline gives CDR1 LNHDA, CDR2 SQIVND (reference sequence). The CDR3 loop spans 14 amino acids. The V gene lost 8 bases and the J gene lost 4 bases, with 14 bases spanning the gap.

In the case of this clone: With the read ending 3 residues before the CDR3 end, the germline J gene is used to fill in that end. The gene calls are TRBV30 and TRBJ2-4, with D possibly matching TRBD1 (5 bases). The CDR3 length is 15 residues. Germline CDR1 GTSNPN, CDR2 SVGIG (reference sequence). Between the trimmed V and J ends, which lost 3 bases and 4 bases, there was a span of 16 bases. The CDR3 sequence is CAWRHRTRQKNIQYF. CDR3 bases read: TGTGCCTGGAGGCACCGTACGCGACAGAAAAACATT.

As concerns this clone: The read is 3 residues too short to cover the CDR3 end, so that end is filled in from the germline J gene. The chain has TRBV19 and TRBJ2-4, with 7 bases aligning to TRBD2. The CDR3 loop spans 16 amino acids. The J segment lost 6 bases and the V segment lost 7 bases, leaving 15 bases of the junction unmatched. Per germline, CDR1 LNHDA and CDR2 SQIVND (reference sequence). The CDR3 region is CASKVGGVGLLNIQYF. CDR3 bases read: TGTGCCAGTAAGGTGGGAGGGGTAGGGCTATTAAACATT.

Concerning this clone itself: The read ends 3 residues shy of where the CDR3 ends; the end is completed using the germline J gene. The chain is built from TRBV13 and TRBJ2-3, with TRBD2 matching over 10 bases. Losses at the gene ends were 4 bases for V and 5 bases for J; bases not matched to a gene: 6. Per the germline V gene, CDR1 is PRHDT and CDR2 is FYEKMQ (reference sequence). CDR3 size: 15 residues. This CDR3 reads CASSSGLAAGDTQYF. The sequenced part of the CDR3 DNA is TGTGCCAGCAGCTCCGGACTAGCGGCGGGAGATACG. The full variable domain, completed using reference TRBV13 and TRBJ2-3, is AAGVIQSPRHLIKEKRETATLKCYPIPRHDTVYWYQQGPGQDPQFLISFYEKMQSDKGSIPDRFSAQQFSDYHSELNMSSLELGDSALYFCASSSGLAAGDTQYFGPGTRLTVL.

To note about this clone: The read falls 3 residues short of the CDR3 end, and the missing part is taken from the germline J gene. V and J are TRBV18 and TRBJ1-1; D is ambiguous. V dropped 1 base and J dropped 0 bases, with 9 bases sitting between them. Germline V gene lookup returns CDR1 KGHSH and CDR2 LQKENI. The CDR3 extends over 15 amino acids. The CDR3 bases that were read are TGTGCCAGCTCACCACGTTCGAACATGAACACTGAA. Translating it yields CASSPRSNMNTE. In full, the CDR3 is CASSPRSNMNTEAFF. The full variable domain, rest sourced from reference TRBV18 and TRBJ1-1, is NAGVMQNPRHLVRRRGQEARLRCSPMKGHSHVYWYRQLPEEGLKFMVYLQKENIIDESGMPKERFSAEFPKEGPSILRIQQVVRGDSAAYFCASSPRSNMNTEAFFGQGTRLTVV.

As to this clone: The read finishes 3 residues shy of the CDR3 end, and the germline J gene is used to complete it. V and J are TRBV20-1 and TRBJ2-1; 11 bases agree with TRBD2. CDR3 length: 16 residues. Germline lookup yields CDR1 DFQATT and CDR2 SNEGSKA (reference sequence). With V trimmed by 2 bases and J by 6 bases, 9 bases remained unmatched. CDR3 bases read: TGCAGTGCTAGATCGATAAAACTAGCGGGAGTCAATGAG. Its protein product is CSARSIKLAGVNE. The complete CDR3 sequence is CSARSIKLAGVNEQFF.

Of note for this clone: The read comes to an end 3 residues before the CDR3 does, leaving the germline J gene to fill in the end. The chain links TRBV7-8 to TRBJ2-3; perhaps TRBD2 as D (7 bases). This CDR3 has 15 residues. CDR1 is SGHVS, CDR2 FQNEAQ, per germline. The chain's CDR3 is CASSLGRGGKEAQYF. CDR3 DNA, as far as it was read: TGTGCCAGCAGCTTAGGCAGGGGAGGGAAGGAGGCG.

The CDR3 DNA, read in part, is TGTGCCAGCGGGGACATCTCC. It is translated as CASGDIS. The complete CDR3 reads CASGDISYTF. The chain links TRBV6-2 or TRBV6-3 to TRBJ1-2; TRBD1 might be the D (6 bases). Coverage ceases 3 residues before the CDR3 finishes, and the germline J gene fills in the end. CDR3 length: 10 residues. Per the germline V gene, CDR1 is MNHEY and CDR2 is SVGEGT.

With respect to this clone: Read coverage stops 3 residues before the CDR3 terminus; the germline J gene supplies the remainder. The rearrangement uses TRBV20-1 and TRBJ1-4; 8 nucleotides align to TRBD1. Germline V gene data show CDR1 as DFQATT and CDR2 as SNEGSKA (reference sequence). The CDR3 consists of 17 residues. The V gene end was trimmed by 0 bases and the J gene end by 6 bases; junction bases not matched to a gene: 12. The CDR3 DNA, read in part, is TGCAGTGCTAGAGATATTGGACAGGGTTTGGCCCATGAAAAA. Translated, it gives CSARDIGQGLAHEK. The entire CDR3 protein reads CSARDIGQGLAHEKLFF.

Concerning this clone itself: Read sequence stops 3 residues before the CDR3 end, and the germline J gene provides the missing end. The chain uses TRBV20-1 and TRBJ2-3; tentative D call: TRBD2 (6 bases). The V gene lost 7 bases and the J gene lost 3 bases, with 20 bases spanning the gap. This CDR3 has 15 residues. CDR1 and CDR2 (germline): DFQATT, SNEGSKA (reference sequence). The chain's CDR3 is CSVTAGGSGTDTQYF. The CDR3 bases that were read are TGCAGTGTGACCGCTGGAGGTAGCGGAACAGATACG.